This T cell receptor (beta chain) was captured by sequencing in a study of shared clonotypes between healthy human individuals. Germline CDR1 is LGHNT and CDR2 is FRNRAP. The CDR3 has 12 residues. V lost 1 base and J 2 bases, leaving 2 bases between the germline ends. The table came from immunoSEQ multiplex PCR; TCRdb's copy has only in-frame clones and leaves some out. The data show about 380,000 clones, 90% to 98% seen once. The sequence derives from a man aged 25-45 years in good health. The chain employs TRBV12-5 and TRBJ1-2; D gene unclear. Sequences were obtained from memory CD8+ T cells sorted from blood. Specified subset: CD45RO+ cells pooled with CCR7-negative TemRA cells. The DNA for the CDR3 is TGTGCTAGTGGTTTGGACAACTATGGCTACACCTTC. Protein: CASGLDNYGYTF.